The 9 T cell receptor beta chains in this list originate from one sample, sequenced in a study of CD8 T cell repertoires and HIV-1 epitope variants. Using immunoSEQ multiplex PCR, the repertoire was profiled, and TCRdb retains in-frame clones only, with some absent. The repertoire holds fewer than 6,500 clones, about 67% seen once, with approximately 40% in the top ten. These TCRs are of unknown antigen specificity. Material for sequencing was cultured CD8+ T cells derived from PBMCs. Receptor source: a male donor with HIV.

The V gene is TRBV4-3, the J gene TRBJ2-7, with 8 positions matching TRBD2. The length of the CDR3 is 13 residues. The V gene's germline CDR1 is LGHNA and CDR2 YSLEER. J gave up 5 bases and V 1 base, and 1 base lay outside the gene matches. In DNA form, the CDR3 reads TGCGCCAGCAGCCAAGGGACTAGCAACGAGCAGTACTTC. Translating gives CASSQGTSNEQYF.

CDR3 sequence (DNA): TGTGCCAGCAGTTCTGGGACAGGGGCCTATCAGCCCCAGCATTTT. Translation gives CASSSGTGAYQPQHF. This chain joins TRBV6-6 and TRBJ1-5; 10 bases fit TRBD1. The CDR3 is 15 amino acids. J was trimmed by 5 bases and V by 4 bases; bases with no gene match: 5. Germline V gives CDR1 MNHNY, CDR2 SVGAGI (reference sequence).

The V call is TRBV27, the J call TRBJ2-1; D may be TRBD2 (6 bases). This CDR3 has 15 residues. V lost 8 bases and J lost 7, with 21 bases in between. Germline V CDR1 and CDR2: MNHEY, SMNVEV (reference sequence). The CDR3 DNA sequence: TGTGCCAGCTACCCGACTCTAGCGTCGGGTAATGAGCAGTTCTTC. This sequence encodes CASYPTLASGNEQFF.

V is TRBV19 and J is TRBJ1-1; D gene ambiguous. V gave up 11 bases and J gave up 11 bases, with 33 bases separating them. The CDR3 contains 16 residues. From germline, CDR1 is LNHDA and CDR2 SQIVND (reference sequence). The CDR3 protein is CAGEVGGWLVWGYAFF. The CDR3 coding sequence is TGTGCCGGAGAGGTAGGTGGGTGGCTGGTTTGGGGATATGCTTTCTTT. The full variable domain, with the rest looked up from reference TRBV19 and TRBJ1-1, is DGGITQSPKYLFRKEGQNVTLSCEQNLNHDAMYWYRQDPGQGLRLIYYSQIVNDFQKGDIAEGYSVSREKKESFPLTVTSAQKNPTAFYLCAGEVGGWLVWGYAFFGQGTRLTVV.

This chain joins TRBV5-1 and TRBJ2-7, with TRBD2 matching over 7 bases. This CDR3 region has 15 residues. V shed 6 bases and J 3 bases; nucleotides not matched to a gene: 12. CDR1 is SGHRS and CDR2 is YFSETQ in the germline V gene. CDR3 residues: CASTPGGGSIYEQYF. The CDR3 DNA reads TGCGCCAGCACCCCGGGAGGCGGGAGCATCTACGAGCAGTACTTC.

This clone was seen a handful of times. V is TRBV27 and J is TRBJ2-7; D may be TRBD1 or TRBD2 (5 bases each). This CDR3 comprises 12 residues. V was pared by 2 bases and J by 6 bases, with 8 bases between. The germline V gene has CDR1 MNHEY and CDR2 SMNVEV (reference sequence). The CDR3 DNA is TGTGCCAGCAGTTTAGGGGGTAGCGAGCAGTACTTC. Translated, it gives CASSLGGSEQYF.

The chain joins TRBV6-6 to TRBJ2-7; 10 bases map to TRBD2. J gave up 4 bases and V 2 bases, and 5 bases lay outside the gene matches. This CDR3 region has 15 residues. Germline V gives CDR1 MNHNY, CDR2 SVGAGI (reference sequence). The CDR3 coding sequence is TGTGCCAGCAGTTACGGGCTAGCGGGAGTATACGAGCAGTACTTC. Residues: CASSYGLAGVYEQYF.

The chain couples TRBV28 to TRBJ1-4, with D possibly being TRBD1 (5 bases). Germline CDR1 MDHEN, CDR2 SYDVKM. V lost 2 bases and J 5 bases, leaving 9 bases between the germline ends. The CDR3 extends over 14 amino acids. CDR3: CASSLETDNEKLFF. CDR3 coding DNA: TGTGCCAGCAGTTTAGAGACAGACAATGAAAAACTGTTTTTT. The variable domain in full, with the rest retrieved from reference TRBV28 and TRBJ1-4, is DVKVTQSSRYLVKRTGEKVFLECVQDMDHENMFWYRQDPGLGLRLIYFSYDVKMKEKGDIPEGYSVSREKKERFSLILESASTNQTSMYLCASSLETDNEKLFFGSGTQLSVL.

This chain joins TRBV2 and TRBJ1-1; 10 bases are a match to TRBD1. The CDR3 contains 14 residues. V gave up 6 bases and J gave up 5 bases; unmatched junction bases: 6. The germline gives CDR1 SNHLY, CDR2 FYNNEI. CDR3 loop: CASRKDRGGTEAFF. In DNA, the CDR3 is TGTGCCAGCAGAAAGGACAGGGGGGGGACTGAAGCTTTCTTT.